Reported below is one T cell receptor beta chain. The data derive from a study of technical replicates of blood from a handful of donors. CDR3 length: 15 amino acids. The ends were cut back, 0 bases at V and 4 bases at J, with 10 bases in the middle. CDR1 is LGHNA and CDR2 is YNFKEQ in the germline V gene. Here immunoSEQ multiplex PCR was the method, and the copy in TCRdb shows in-frame clones only, minus some. The sample shows tens of thousands of clones, 85% to 95% of them seen only once. The clonotype was recovered from a human donor in good health. Some clones in this sample may be carry-over from other donors' samples. V gene TRBV4-2 combines with J gene TRBJ1-3; a possible D gene is TRBD1 (6 bases). Material for sequencing was PBMCs. In nucleotides, the CDR3 is TGTGCCAGCAGCCAAGATTGGGGGCCAGGAAACACCATATATTTT. As protein: CASSQDWGPGNTIYF.